This record looks at one TCR beta chain sequence and its context. Its antigen remains unknown. The table came from immunoSEQ multiplex PCR; TCRdb's copy has only in-frame clones and leaves some out. The data show some 53,000 clones, approximately 86% seen once. The record originates from a study of T cells after posttransplantation cyclophosphamide. The study's findings and limits: TRB overlap between skin or GI tissue T cells and blood was limited. Recipient CMV seropositivity and CMV reactivation strongly tracked TRB clonality.

The CDR3 has 17 residues. Trimming removed 8 bases from V and 0 bases from J, with 23 bases in between. The germline V gene encodes CDR1 SQVTM and CDR2 ANQGSEA. Sequences were obtained from PBMCs. This TCR derives from a man in his thirties or forties with a blood cancer, CMV-positive, and with a related stem cell donor. The chain employs TRBV29-1 and TRBJ2-1; D gene ambiguous. This chain's CDR3 is CSTKKTGVSYSYNEQFF. The CDR3 DNA reads TGCAGCACTAAAAAGACCGGAGTATCTTACTCCTACAATGAGCAGTTCTTC.